The entry below describes one T cell receptor (beta chain). The sample carries other DNA sequences with the same CDR3. The source of the sample is a study of blood T cell repertoires in COVID-19. Unmatched junction bases numbered 1, after V lost 0 bases and J lost 5 bases. CDR1 SEHNR and CDR2 FQNEAQ come from the germline V gene (reference sequence). The CDR3 runs to 14 residues. Data came from immunoSEQ multiplex PCR; TCRdb stores just in-frame clones and leaves some out. Here the sample spans about 250,000 clones, 70% to 90% being singletons. The material sequenced was peripheral blood. This chain connects TRBV7-9 to TRBJ1-5; 7 nucleotides agree with TRBD1. The receptor's source is a woman aged 30 to 39 with acute or convalescent COVID-19. The DNA for the CDR3 is TGTGCCAGCAGCTTAGCAGGGGGCGATCAGCCCCAGCATTTT. Translation gives CASSLAGGDQPQHF.